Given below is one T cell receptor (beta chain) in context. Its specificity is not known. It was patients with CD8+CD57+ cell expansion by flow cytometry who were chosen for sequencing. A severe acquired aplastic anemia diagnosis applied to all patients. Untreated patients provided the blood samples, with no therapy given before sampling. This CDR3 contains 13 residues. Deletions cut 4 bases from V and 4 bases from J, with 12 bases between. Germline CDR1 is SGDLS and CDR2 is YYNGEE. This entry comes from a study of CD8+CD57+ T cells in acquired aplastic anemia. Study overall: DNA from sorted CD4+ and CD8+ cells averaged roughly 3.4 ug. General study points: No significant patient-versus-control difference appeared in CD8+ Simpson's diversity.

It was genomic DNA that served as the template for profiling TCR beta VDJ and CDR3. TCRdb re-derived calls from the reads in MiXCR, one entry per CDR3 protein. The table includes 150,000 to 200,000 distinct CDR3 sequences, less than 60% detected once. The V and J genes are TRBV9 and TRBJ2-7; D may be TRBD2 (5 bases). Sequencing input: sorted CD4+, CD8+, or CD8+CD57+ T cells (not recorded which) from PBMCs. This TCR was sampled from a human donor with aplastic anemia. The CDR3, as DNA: TGTGCCAGCAGCTCCCAGACGGGATACGAGCAGTACTTC. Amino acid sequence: CASSSQTGYEQYF.